Below, 32 T cell receptor beta chains from the same sample are listed, as sequenced in a study of T cells in Graves' hyperthyroidism and ophthalmopathy. Template material for amplifying TCR beta CDR3 regions consisted of RNA transcripts. Primed by the HTBI set, a first-round RT-PCR was run on the TCR CDR3. Using its own MiXCR run on the multiplex PCR reads, TCRdb lists one record per CDR3 protein. The data show roughly 330,000 distinct CDR3 sequences, with roughly 17% seen just once and roughly 33% held by the top ten. Input material: blood. The receptors were sampled from a man younger than 40 with Graves' hyperthyroidism.

At least ten counts were recorded for this clonotype. The chain uses TRBV5-1 and TRBJ2-1; D is perhaps TRBD2 (6 bases). CDR1 and CDR2 from the germline V gene are SGHRS and YFSETQ. V was pared by 6 bases and J by 5 bases, with 9 bases between. The CDR3 runs 12 residues. The CDR3 DNA is TGCGCCAGCATCGCGGGGCACAATGAGCAGTTCTTC. This gives the protein CASIAGHNEQFF. The full variable domain, completed using reference TRBV5-1 and TRBJ2-1, is KAGVTQTPRYLIKTRGQQVTLSCSPISGHRSVSWYQQTPGQGLQFLFEYFSETQRNKGNFPGRFSGRQFSNSRSEMNVSTLELGDSALYLCASIAGHNEQFFGPGTRLTVL.

This clonotype was recorded at least ten times. The chain joins TRBV28 to TRBJ2-7; tentatively, D is TRBD1 (7 bases). The CDR3 covers 13 residues. Trimming removed 5 bases at V and 6 bases at J, with 14 bases between. Germline loops: CDR1 MDHEN, CDR2 SYDVKM. This CDR3 is CASSQRQGGEQYF. CDR3 nucleotide sequence: TGTGCCAGCAGTCAAAGACAGGGAGGCGAGCAGTACTTC. The full variable domain, with the rest looked up from reference TRBV28 and TRBJ2-7, is DVKVTQSSRYLVKRTGEKVFLECVQDMDHENMFWYRQDPGLGLRLIYFSYDVKMKEKGDIPEGYSVSREKKERFSLILESASTNQTSMYLCASSQRQGGEQYFGPGTRLTVT.

Ten or more counts support this clonotype. The chain couples TRBV5-1 to TRBJ1-1; no clear D. V was shortened by 4 bases and J by 3 bases, with 13 bases between the two germline ends. The CDR3 has 14 amino acids. Germline CDR1 is SGHRS and CDR2 is YFSETQ. The CDR3 sequence is CASSARTAHTEAFF. The DNA for the CDR3 is TGCGCCAGCAGCGCCCGGACGGCTCACACTGAAGCTTTCTTT.

This clonotype was seen repeatedly, ten times or more. J is TRBJ2-3 and V is TRBV3-1; TRBD2 is a possible D gene (5 bases). The CDR3 extends over 14 amino acids. CDR1 is LGHDT, CDR2 YNNKEL, per germline (reference sequence). V lost 4 bases and J lost 7, with 15 bases in between. In nucleotides, the CDR3 is TGTGCCAGCAGCCCCGACGGGAAACTGAATACGCAGTATTTT. Encoded protein: CASSPDGKLNTQYF.

This clonotype was seen many times. The chain couples TRBV12-3 or TRBV12-4 to TRBJ1-4, with D unresolved. Trimming removed 3 bases from V and 4 bases from J, with 9 bases in between. The CDR3 has 14 amino acids. CDR3 residues: CASSFSGFNEKLFF. CDR3 sequence (DNA): TGTGCCAGCAGTTTTTCTGGGTTTAATGAAAAACTGTTTTTT.

This clonotype was recorded many times. The CDR3 here is CASRGRVTGYFNTEAFF. The CDR3 DNA reads as TGTGCCAGCAGAGGGAGGGTGACAGGGTATTTTAACACTGAAGCTTTCTTT. The rearrangement uses TRBV2 and TRBJ1-1, with 7 bases fitting TRBD1. This CDR3 is 17 amino acids long. Germline CDR1 reads SNHLY; CDR2 reads FYNNEI. The J segment lost 2 bases and the V segment lost 6 bases, leaving 15 bases of the junction unmatched.

At least ten counts were recorded for this clonotype. This rearrangement joins TRBV5-1 to TRBJ2-7; D unresolved. The germline CDR1 and CDR2 sequences are SGHRS and YFSETQ. The germline V and J ends were trimmed by 0 bases and 0 bases, with 7 bases remaining between them. The CDR3 consists of 14 residues. In DNA form, the CDR3 reads TGCGCCAGCAGCTTGGGGAGCGTCTCCTACGAGCAGTACTTC. This sequence encodes CASSLGSVSYEQYF.

This clonotype was detected many times. The V and J genes are TRBV30 and TRBJ2-1; 10 bases agree with TRBD2. The CDR3 has 16 residues. V lost 0 bases, J lost 0 bases, and 2 bases stayed unmatched. Germline lookup yields CDR1 GTSNPN and CDR2 SVGIG (reference sequence). CDR3 bases: TGTGCCTGGAGTGTAGCGGGAGGGACCTCCTACAATGAGCAGTTCTTC. It encodes CAWSVAGGTSYNEQFF.

This clonotype was found many times. The rearrangement uses TRBV7-2 and TRBJ2-1; D gene uncertain. The CDR3 spans 12 residues. V was clipped by 2 bases and J by 8 bases, with 7 bases between them. The germline V gene encodes CDR1 SGHTA and CDR2 FQGNSA. The CDR3 protein is CASSLSRDEQFF. The DNA of the CDR3 is TGTGCCAGCAGCTTAAGTAGGGATGAGCAGTTCTTC. Full variable domain (rest looked up from reference TRBV7-2 and TRBJ2-1): GAGVSQSPSNKVTEKGKDVELRCDPISGHTALYWYRQSLGQGLEFLIYFQGNSAPDKSGLPSDRFSAERTGGSVSTLTIQRTQQEDSAVYLCASSLSRDEQFFGPGTRLTVL.

V is TRBV24-1 and J is TRBJ2-3; either TRBD1 or TRBD2 may supply D (5 bases each). The ends were cut back, 6 bases at V and 6 bases at J, with 18 bases in the middle. The germline V gene has CDR1 KGHDR and CDR2 SFDVKD. CDR3 size: 15 residues. The chain's CDR3 is CATSPGTLKRDTQYF. CDR3 DNA sequence: TGTGCCACCAGTCCCGGGACCCTAAAACGGGATACGCAGTATTTT.

This clonotype appeared a few times. This clone may be a read error of a much larger clone one base away. V gene TRBV7-9 combines with J gene TRBJ2-1, with 9 bases aligning to TRBD2. The CDR3 is made up of 15 amino acids. Germline CDR1 SEHNR, CDR2 FQNEAQ (reference sequence). The CDR3 DNA follows: TGTGTCAGCAGCTTAGAACTAGCGGGTCGCAATGAGCAGTTCTTC. The encoded protein is CVSSLELAGRNEQFF.

There are many counts of this clonotype. This chain connects TRBV6-1 to TRBJ1-2, with D unclear. The CDR3 loop spans 13 amino acids. The germline V gene has CDR1 MNHNS and CDR2 SASEGT. Deletions cut 3 bases from V and 3 bases from J, with 8 bases between. The CDR3 spells CASSEGFYYGYTF. The CDR3 coding sequence is TGTGCCAGCAGTGAGGGTTTTTACTATGGCTACACCTTC.

This clonotype was seen only a few times. The rearrangement uses TRBV5-6 and TRBJ1-5; D gene unclear. The ends were cut back, 4 bases at V and 3 bases at J, with 14 bases in the middle. Germline V gives CDR1 SGHDT, CDR2 YYEEEE. This CDR3 region has 15 residues. This CDR3 reads CASSITGTLNQPQHF. Written as DNA, the CDR3 is TGTGCCAGCAGCATCACGGGAACCCTCAATCAGCCCCAGCATTTT.

This chain links TRBV5-6 with TRBJ2-3; D is perhaps TRBD2 (6 bases). The CDR3 consists of 17 residues. Trimming shortened V by 3 bases and J by 3 bases, and 20 bases separated the two germline ends. Germline values: CDR1 SGHDT, CDR2 YYEEEE. CDR3 residues: CASSWGGGAVRTDTQYF. The CDR3 coding sequence is TGTGCCAGCAGCTGGGGCGGAGGGGCGGTTCGTACAGATACGCAGTATTTT.

The rearrangement links TRBV27 to TRBJ2-7; 9 bases match TRBD1. Germline V gene data show CDR1 as MNHEY and CDR2 as SMNVEV (reference sequence). Trimming removed 5 bases from V and 1 base from J; junction bases left unmatched: 9. This CDR3 has 16 amino acids. CDR3 loop: CASSMSGTGQSYEQYF. CDR3 sequence (DNA): TGTGCCAGCAGTATGTCCGGGACAGGGCAATCCTACGAGCAGTACTTC.

This rearrangement joins TRBV6-9 to TRBJ1-6, with D hard to call. Germline V gene sequence: CDR1 MNHGY, CDR2 SVAAGI. V was shortened by 4 bases and J by 8 bases, with 9 bases between the two germline ends. The length of the CDR3 is 13 residues. Here the CDR3 reads CASSFPGDSPLHF. The CDR3 DNA is TGTGCCAGCAGTTTCCCAGGTGATTCACCCCTCCACTTT.

CDR3 loop: CASSLMGLAYEQYF. The CDR3 bases are TGTGCCAGCAGCTTGATGGGACTAGCGTACGAGCAGTACTTC. This chain joins TRBV7-9 and TRBJ2-7; TRBD2 aligns across 10 bases. The CDR3 runs 14 residues. In germline, CDR1 is SEHNR, CDR2 FQNEAQ (reference sequence). The junction had 3 bases not matched to a gene; V was cut back by 3 bases and J by 4 bases.

The sample holds many counts of this clonotype. The chain employs TRBV3-1 and TRBJ1-6; perhaps TRBD1 as D (5 bases). CDR1 and CDR2 from the germline V gene are LGHDT and YNNKEL (reference sequence). The CDR3 extends over 15 amino acids. V gave up 5 bases and J gave up 9 bases, with 17 bases separating them. The CDR3 protein is CASSRKPGESSPLHF. The DNA for the CDR3 is TGTGCCAGCAGCAGGAAGCCGGGGGAGTCTTCACCCCTCCACTTT.

This clonotype was seen a handful of times. The J gene is TRBJ1-6, the V gene TRBV27; no definite D call. Germline V gives CDR1 MNHEY, CDR2 SMNVEV (reference sequence). The CDR3 covers 12 residues. The V and J ends lost 4 bases and 9 bases respectively, with 7 bases between them. DNA for the CDR3: TGTGCCAGCAGTTGGCCGAGTTCACCCCTCCACTTT. Protein product: CASSWPSSPLHF.

This clonotype was counted between two and nine times. The rearrangement uses TRBV12-3 or TRBV12-4 and TRBJ1-2; unclear D gene. V was cut by 7 bases and J by 2 bases, with 11 bases left in between. This CDR3 comprises 13 residues. Here the CDR3 reads CASTRSANYGYTF. As DNA, the CDR3 is TGTGCCAGCACTCGGTCAGCAAACTATGGCTACACCTTC.

This clonotype was counted only a few times. J is TRBJ1-1 and V is TRBV6-6, with TRBD1 as a possible D gene (6 bases). Germline lookup yields CDR1 MNHNY and CDR2 SVGAGI (reference sequence). Trimming pared 2 bases from V and 5 bases from J, leaving 12 bases between. CDR3 size: 14 residues. The CDR3 nucleotides are TGTGCCAGCAGTTACCATACAGGGATGACTGAAGCTTTCTTT. Its protein product is CASSYHTGMTEAFF.

The V gene is TRBV5-1, the J gene TRBJ2-2, with D possibly being TRBD2 (6 bases). Trimming removed 4 bases from V and 5 bases from J, with 15 bases in between. This CDR3 has 15 residues. The germline CDR1 and CDR2 sequences are SGHRS and YFSETQ. Written as DNA, the CDR3 is TGCGCCAGCAGCATTAGCGGCCCCGAAACCGGGGAGCTGTTTTTT. It yields the protein CASSISGPETGELFF.

As to this clonotype: A read error is possible here, since a much larger clone lies one base away. No conserved phenylalanine or tryptophan ends this CDR3, so it is likely a read error. This sequence joins TRBV3-1 and TRBJ2-7, with 7 bases identical to TRBD1. Germline trimming cut 4 bases from V and 5 bases from J; bases unmatched to any gene: 5. The CDR3 runs 13 residues. The germline V gene encodes CDR1 LGHDT and CDR2 YNNKEL (reference sequence). The CDR3 nucleotides are TGTGCCAGCAGCCCGACAGGGTTCAACGAGCAGTACCTC. Translated: CASSPTGFNEQYL.

In its sample, this clonotype was seen a few times. This sequence joins TRBV5-1 and TRBJ2-7, with D possibly being TRBD1 or TRBD2 (5 bases each). The germline V gene encodes CDR1 SGHRS and CDR2 YFSETQ. This CDR3 is built from 14 residues. Trimming left V 0 bases short and J 5 bases short, with 12 bases between. The DNA of the CDR3 is TGCGCCAGCAGCTTGGTTAGGGGTAGCGACGAGCAGTACTTC. As protein: CASSLVRGSDEQYF.

This clonotype was detected many times. The chain combines TRBV24-1 with TRBJ1-2; weak D call: TRBD1 (6 bases). V gave up 3 bases and J gave up 6 bases, with 13 bases separating them. The CDR3 has 14 amino acids. The V gene's germline CDR1 is KGHDR and CDR2 SFDVKD. CDR3: CATSDPGQWDGYTF. The DNA of the CDR3 is TGTGCCACCAGTGATCCTGGACAGTGGGATGGCTACACCTTC.

Notes on this clonotype: This sequence may be a read error, since a much larger clone differs from it by one base. The rearrangement uses TRBV30 and TRBJ2-1; 10 bases agree with TRBD2. The CDR3 contains 14 residues. In germline, CDR1 is GTSNPN, CDR2 SVGIG (reference sequence). The CDR3 reads CAWTSGSSYNEQLF. CDR3 coding DNA: TGTGCCTGGACTAGCGGGAGCTCCTACAATGAGCAGCTCTTC.

This clonotype has a handful of counts. J is TRBJ2-7 and V is TRBV20-1; possibly TRBD1 or TRBD2 for D (5 bases each). Trimming stripped 5 bases from V and 1 base from J, with 18 bases between. The CDR3 length is 15 residues. The germline gives CDR1 DFQATT, CDR2 SNEGSKA (reference sequence). CDR3 protein: CSAGPPGPISYEQYF. The CDR3 nucleotides are TGCAGTGCTGGGCCGCCGGGACCGATTTCCTACGAGCAGTACTTC.

This clonotype was recorded at least ten times. V and J are TRBV5-4 and TRBJ2-1; 7 nucleotides align to TRBD2. From germline, CDR1 is SGHNT and CDR2 YYREEE (reference sequence). The CDR3 has 15 residues. After removal of 4 bases from V and 7 bases from J, the junction contained 11 bases not matched to a gene. The CDR3 DNA sequence: TGTGCCAGCAGCCCCTCGGGAGGAACATGGAATGAGCAGTTCTTC. This codes for CASSPSGGTWNEQFF.

This clonotype has just a few counts. The chain combines TRBV7-9 with TRBJ1-1, with a weak D call TRBD1 (5 bases). The length of the CDR3 is 15 residues. Trimming removed 5 bases at V and 1 base at J, with 14 bases between. Germline V gives CDR1 SEHNR, CDR2 FQNEAQ (reference sequence). CDR3 amino acids: CASSPTGDANTEAFF. In DNA, the CDR3 is TGTGCCAGCAGCCCGACGGGGGACGCGAACACTGAAGCTTTCTTT.

This clonotype has ten or more counts. The J gene is TRBJ1-2, the V gene TRBV28, with 9 bases fitting TRBD1. Germline trimming cut 2 bases from V and 8 bases from J; bases unmatched to any gene: 9. The CDR3 runs to 15 residues. Germline lookup yields CDR1 MDHEN and CDR2 SYDVKM. CDR3 DNA: TGTGCCAGCAGTTTAGGGCTACAGGGGGCCGAGGGCTACACCTTC. This translates into CASSLGLQGAEGYTF.

V gene TRBV10-2 combines with J gene TRBJ2-7; D may match TRBD1 or TRBD2 (5 bases each). Per germline, CDR1 WSHSY and CDR2 SAAADI. V was trimmed by 7 bases and J by 2 bases, leaving 12 bases between them. The CDR3 is made up of 13 amino acids. The CDR3 nucleotides are TGCGCCAGCACTGGGGGAGAGGCCTACGAGCAGTACTTC. Translating it yields CASTGGEAYEQYF.

V and J are TRBV24-1 and TRBJ1-4; 7 nucleotides agree with TRBD1. CDR1 is KGHDR, CDR2 SFDVKD, per germline. This CDR3 comprises 12 residues. V lost 9 bases and J lost 10; bases outside the gene matches: 7. CDR3 nucleotides: TGTGCCACCCGGGACAGCCACGGAAAACTGTTTTTT. Translating it yields CATRDSHGKLFF.